The 25 T cell receptor beta chains in this list originate from one sample, sequenced in a study of CD8+CD57+ T cells in acquired aplastic anemia. Those patients picked for sequencing had displayed CD8+CD57+ cell expansion on flow cytometry. Investigators profiled TCR beta VDJ and CDR3 from genomic DNA template. TCRdb ran MiXCR on the reads and lists one entry per CDR3 protein. The table includes around 210,000 distinct CDR3 sequences, 55% to 65% detected once. Material for sequencing was sorted CD4+, CD8+, or CD8+CD57+ T cells (not recorded which) from PBMCs. The receptors originated from a human donor with aplastic anemia.

The chain has TRBV15 and TRBJ2-3; the D gene is possibly TRBD2 (5 bases). The CDR3 length is 15 residues. The germline CDR1 and CDR2 sequences are LNHNV and YYDKDF (reference sequence). V lost 5 bases to trimming and J lost 5 bases, with 17 bases between them. The CDR3 loop is CATSGIVARGDTQYF. CDR3 bases: TGTGCCACCAGCGGTATCGTAGCGAGAGGAGATACGCAGTATTTT. Full variable domain (missing parts from reference TRBV15 and TRBJ2-3): DAMVIQNPRYQVTQFGKPVTLSCSQTLNHNVMYWYQQKSSQAPKLLFHYYDKDFNNEADTPDNFQSRRPNTSFCFLDIRSPGLGDTAMYLCATSGIVARGDTQYFGPGTRLTVL.

This clonotype was counted only a few times. The rearrangement uses TRBV19 and TRBJ1-6; D perhaps matches TRBD1 (6 bases). Trimming left V 10 bases short and J 7 bases short, with 14 bases between. The CDR3 contains 13 residues. The germline V gene has CDR1 LNHDA and CDR2 SQIVND (reference sequence). CDR3 amino acids: CATGQIKNSPLHF. As DNA, the CDR3 is TGTGCCACCGGACAGATTAAAAATTCACCCCTCCACTTT.

This clonotype was observed at least ten times. The rearrangement uses TRBV10-1 and TRBJ1-1; the D is unclear. The CDR3 is 11 residues long. CDR1 and CDR2 from the germline V gene are WNHNN and SYGVQD (reference sequence). Trimming shortened V by 4 bases and J by 3 bases, and 3 bases separated the two germline ends. CDR3 residues: CASSGDTEAFF. Written as DNA, the CDR3 is TGCGCCAGCAGTGGGGACACTGAAGCTTTCTTT.

The rearrangement joins TRBV30 to TRBJ1-1; D is uncertain. Germline loops: CDR1 GTSNPN, CDR2 SVGIG (reference sequence). This CDR3 contains 11 residues. The V and J ends lost 8 bases and 8 bases respectively, with 15 bases between them. This CDR3 is CAGVRGYEAFF. The CDR3 DNA reads TGTGCCGGGGTACGGGGATACGAAGCTTTCTTT.

The rearrangement joins TRBV24-1 to TRBJ2-7, with 8 bases aligning to TRBD1. This CDR3 has 16 amino acids. Trimming cost V 3 bases and J 7 bases; bases outside gene matches: 13. Germline CDR1 reads KGHDR; CDR2 reads SFDVKD. The CDR3 coding sequence is TGTGCCACCAGTGATCCTGGTGACAGGGGACGGCGAGAGCAGTACTTC. Translated, it gives CATSDPGDRGRREQYF.

The chain links TRBV10-1 to TRBJ2-1; a weak D match, TRBD1 (6 bases). CDR3 length: 12 residues. The germline gives CDR1 WNHNN, CDR2 SYGVQD (reference sequence). Trimming removed 7 bases at V and 6 bases at J, with 10 bases between. As DNA, the CDR3 is TGCGCCAGCATCAGGGGAACCAATGAGCAGTTCTTC. This encodes CASIRGTNEQFF.

This chain joins TRBV7-2 and TRBJ1-2; 10 bases are shared with TRBD1. J was trimmed by 5 bases and V by 5 bases; bases with no gene match: 8. This CDR3 has 15 amino acids. CDR1 is SGHTA, CDR2 FQGNSA, per germline. CDR3 protein: CASSINPGQGYGYTF. The CDR3 DNA is TGTGCCAGCAGCATTAACCCGGGACAGGGGTATGGCTACACCTTC.

The chain recombines TRBV7-2 with TRBJ1-1; no definite D call. The ends were cut back, 1 base at V and 1 base at J, with 4 bases in the middle. Germline V gives CDR1 SGHTA, CDR2 FQGNSA. The CDR3 runs 13 residues. CDR3 loop: CASSLERNTEAFF. The CDR3 bases are TGTGCCAGCAGCTTAGAAAGGAACACTGAAGCTTTCTTT.

The chain links TRBV10-3 to TRBJ2-3, with 10 nucleotides matching TRBD2. In germline, CDR1 is ENHRY, CDR2 SYGVKD. The CDR3 totals 20 residues. V lost 0 bases to trimming and J lost 0 bases; unmatched junction nucleotides: 12. The CDR3 DNA follows: TGTGCCATCAGTGAGTCAACCTCTAGCGGGAGCGGGTCTAGCACAGATACGCAGTATTTT. Its protein is CAISESTSSGSGSSTDTQYF.

The chain uses TRBV5-1 and TRBJ2-7; 8 nucleotides match TRBD1. Germline lookup yields CDR1 SGHRS and CDR2 YFSETQ. The J segment lost 5 bases and the V segment lost 1 base, leaving 5 bases of the junction unmatched. The CDR3 extends over 14 amino acids. As DNA, the CDR3 is TGCGCCAGCAGCTTGCGGATACAGGGGGACGAGCAGTACTTC. Its protein is CASSLRIQGDEQYF. The entire variable domain, with the rest obtained from reference TRBV5-1 and TRBJ2-7, is as follows: KAGVTQTPRYLIKTRGQQVTLSCSPISGHRSVSWYQQTPGQGLQFLFEYFSETQRNKGNFPGRFSGRQFSNSRSEMNVSTLELGDSALYLCASSLRIQGDEQYFGPGTRLTVT.

For this clonotype: The junction and the germline gene differ at one end; a read error may be behind it. The chain carries TRBV7-6 and TRBJ2-5, with D possibly matching TRBD2 (5 bases). The CDR3 sequence is 15 residues long. Germline values: CDR1 SGHVS, CDR2 FNYEAQ. CDR3 loop: CASSQVWRQEETQYF. In nucleotides, the CDR3 is TGTGCAAGCAGCCAAGTTTGGAGGCAGGAAGAGACCCAGTACTTC.

This sequence joins TRBV7-9 and TRBJ2-5, with D perhaps matching TRBD2 (6 bases). V dropped 1 base and J dropped 5 bases, with 17 bases sitting between them. CDR3 length: 16 amino acids. Germline lookup yields CDR1 SEHNR and CDR2 FQNEAQ (reference sequence). In DNA form, the CDR3 reads TGTGCCAGCAGCTTAGATTCCACCGCGGGGATGGAGACCCAGTACTTC. Its protein product is CASSLDSTAGMETQYF.

The chain has TRBV6-5 and TRBJ2-7; the D gene is possibly TRBD2 (6 bases). The CDR3 length is 11 residues. V lost 7 bases, J lost 8 bases, and 12 bases lay in between. Germline loops: CDR1 MNHEY, CDR2 SVGAGI. The CDR3 bases are TGTGCCAGCAATTCGGGGGTCAAGCAGTACTTC. Amino acids: CASNSGVKQYF.

The rearrangement uses TRBV20-1 and TRBJ2-2, with D perhaps assigned TRBD1 or TRBD2 (5 bases each). Trimming shortened V by 3 bases and J by 6 bases, and 26 bases separated the two germline ends. From germline, CDR1 is DFQATT and CDR2 SNEGSKA (reference sequence). This CDR3 contains 18 residues. The CDR3 region has the DNA TGCAGTGCTAGTTTCCGGGGCAGGCTGAAAAGGGTGGCCGGGGAGCTGTTTTTT. This codes for CSASFRGRLKRVAGELFF.

The chain employs TRBV12-3 or TRBV12-4 and TRBJ1-3, with 9 bases that match TRBD1. The CDR3 extends over 15 amino acids. V lost 5 bases and J lost 4; bases outside the gene matches: 6. Here the CDR3 DNA reads TGTGCCAGCAGTCAACAGGGGGCGGCGGGAAACACCATATATTTT. Residues: CASSQQGAAGNTIYF.

V gene TRBV2 combines with J gene TRBJ2-1; 9 bases match TRBD2. CDR1 is SNHLY and CDR2 is FYNNEI in the germline V gene. After removal of 5 bases from V and 6 bases from J, the junction contained 5 bases not matched to a gene. CDR3 length equals 14 residues. CDR3 sequence reads: CASSLSGGANEQFF. The DNA of the CDR3 is TGTGCCAGCAGTCTTAGCGGGGGTGCCAATGAGCAGTTCTTC. The full variable domain, rest sourced from reference TRBV2 and TRBJ2-1, is EPEVTQTPSHQVTQMGQEVILRCVPISNHLYFYWYRQILGQKVEFLVSFYNNEISEKSEIFDDQFSVERPDGSNFTLKIRSTKLEDSAMYFCASSLSGGANEQFFGPGTRLTVL.

This rearrangement joins TRBV5-8 to TRBJ1-1, with a possible D match to TRBD1 (5 bases). Trimming removed 1 base at V and 4 bases at J, with 17 bases between. Germline loops: CDR1 SGHTS, CDR2 YDEGEE. The CDR3 consists of 16 residues. The CDR3 loop reads CASSLIFGQGGTEAFF. In nucleotides, the CDR3 is TGTGCCAGCAGCTTGATCTTCGGGCAGGGAGGCACTGAAGCTTTCTTT.

This chain uses TRBV20-1 with TRBJ2-1; TRBD2 matches at 10 bases. The germline CDR1 and CDR2 sequences are DFQATT and SNEGSKA (reference sequence). There are 14 residues in the CDR3. V gave up 7 bases and J gave up 4 bases; unmatched junction bases: 7. In nucleotides, the CDR3 is TGCAGTGTCAGTCGGACTAGCGGTTACAATGAGCAGTTCTTC. Translating gives CSVSRTSGYNEQFF.

The chain has TRBV2 and TRBJ2-5, with TRBD2 matching 11 bases. CDR1 SNHLY and CDR2 FYNNEI come from the germline V gene. J was trimmed by 2 bases and V by 7 bases; bases with no gene match: 3. This CDR3 is built from 14 residues. The chain's CDR3 is CASNLAGGQETQYF. For the CDR3, the DNA is TGTGCCAGCAACCTAGCGGGAGGTCAAGAGACCCAGTACTTC.

The chain carries TRBV10-1 and TRBJ2-1; 9 bases align to TRBD2. Losses at the gene ends were 3 bases for V and 6 bases for J; bases not matched to a gene: 12. CDR3 length: 17 residues. From germline, CDR1 is WNHNN and CDR2 SYGVQD (reference sequence). CDR3 in amino acids: CASSDPKRGRAFNEQFF. The CDR3 coding sequence is TGCGCCAGCAGTGACCCCAAACGCGGGAGGGCCTTCAATGAGCAGTTCTTC.

The CDR3 loop reads CSASSGINSPLHF. CDR3 DNA sequence: TGCAGTGCTAGTTCGGGAATTAATTCACCCCTCCACTTT. V and J are TRBV20-1 and TRBJ1-6, with D unclear. Trimming pared 3 bases from V and 6 bases from J, leaving 9 bases between. The CDR3 is 13 amino acids. CDR1 is DFQATT and CDR2 is SNEGSKA in the germline V gene (reference sequence).

J is TRBJ2-1 and V is TRBV19; 10 bases are a match to TRBD2. The V gene's germline CDR1 is LNHDA and CDR2 SQIVND (reference sequence). Trimming removed 2 bases from V and 3 bases from J; junction bases left unmatched: 7. CDR3 size: 17 residues. Here the CDR3 DNA reads TGTGCCAGTAGTATATGGAGCGGGAGGGCTTACTACAATGAGCAGTTCTTC. This translates into CASSIWSGRAYYNEQFF.

This clonotype has just one count. V and J are TRBV7-8 and TRBJ1-4, with D unclear. V lost 1 base and J lost 8, with 14 bases in between. The CDR3 is 15 residues long. From germline, CDR1 is SGHVS and CDR2 FQNEAQ. CDR3 sequence reads: CASSLVGGPGEKLFF. The CDR3 DNA sequence: TGTGCCAGCAGCTTAGTGGGAGGGCCGGGGGAAAAACTGTTTTTT.

This clonotype was seen once. The V gene is TRBV2, the J gene TRBJ1-4; the D is unclear. This CDR3 contains 14 residues. V was cut by 5 bases and J by 14 bases, with 21 bases left in between. Germline V gene data show CDR1 as SNHLY and CDR2 as FYNNEI. The CDR3 spells CASSPPARTEELFF. For the CDR3, the DNA is TGTGCCAGCAGTCCGCCGGCCCGGACGGAAGAGCTGTTTTTT.

This chain joins TRBV19 and TRBJ2-1; 9 bases are shared with TRBD2. CDR1 is LNHDA and CDR2 is SQIVND in the germline V gene (reference sequence). With 1 base clipped from V and 3 bases from J, the junction kept 1 base outside the gene matches. This CDR3 has 15 amino acids. CDR3 sequence reads: CASSIVAGDYNEQFF. The CDR3 nucleotides are TGTGCCAGTAGTATAGTAGCGGGGGACTACAATGAGCAGTTCTTC.